What follows are 6 T cell receptor beta chains derived from one specimen sequenced in a study of blood T cell repertoires in COVID-19. The assay was immunoSEQ multiplex PCR, and TCRdb's table has in-frame clones only and misses some. The table records over 85,000 clones, 86% of them present only once. Sequences were obtained from peripheral blood. The origin of the receptors is a woman over 75 with acute or convalescent COVID-19.

The rearrangement links TRBV11-3 to TRBJ2-3; 7 bases fit TRBD1. The CDR3 extends over 16 amino acids. J gave up 0 bases and V 1 base, and 4 bases lay outside the gene matches. In germline, CDR1 is SGHNT, CDR2 YENEEA. CDR3 coding DNA: TGTGCCAGCAGCTTAGGGGGGACAGTCAGCACAGATACGCAGTATTTT. Translation: CASSLGGTVSTDTQYF.

The chain uses TRBV2 and TRBJ2-3; 10 bases are shared with TRBD2. CDR1 is SNHLY, CDR2 FYNNEI, per germline. V trimming: 8 bases; J trimming: 4 bases; junction bases outside the gene matches: 9. CDR3 length equals 15 residues. The CDR3 DNA is TGTGCCAGCCAGGCCGGGACTAGCGACGCAGATACGCAGTATTTT. This gives the protein CASQAGTSDADTQYF.

This clone showed up just once. V usage is TRBV19 and J usage is TRBJ2-6, with D possibly matching TRBD2 (6 bases). The V and J ends lost 6 bases and 2 bases respectively, with 11 bases between them. Germline CDR1 and CDR2: LNHDA and SQIVND (reference sequence). The CDR3 has 15 amino acids. CDR3 region: CASRPGEAGANVLTF. CDR3 nucleotide sequence: TGTGCCAGTAGGCCGGGGGAGGCTGGGGCCAACGTCCTGACTTTC.

V usage is TRBV19 and J usage is TRBJ1-2, with a tentative D call TRBD1 (5 bases). This CDR3 contains 17 residues. Trimming pared 4 bases from V and 3 bases from J, leaving 21 bases between. Germline assignment: CDR1 LNHDA and CDR2 SQIVND (reference sequence). CDR3: CASSTFSGGENDYGYTF. As DNA, the CDR3 is TGTGCCAGTAGTACCTTTAGCGGGGGGGAAAACGACTATGGCTACACCTTC.

V is TRBV2 and J is TRBJ2-7, with D possibly being TRBD1 (6 bases). This CDR3 spans 16 amino acids. The V gene's germline CDR1 is SNHLY and CDR2 FYNNEI. V was shortened by 2 bases and J by 2 bases, with 16 bases between the two germline ends. For the CDR3, the DNA is TGTGCCAGCAGTGAATCGTACCTCAGGGGCGCCTACGAGCAGTACTTC. Its translation is CASSESYLRGAYEQYF.

The CDR3 loop is CASSSFPGSFTEQYF. The CDR3 DNA is TGTGCCAGCAGTTCTTTCCCCGGGTCCTTCACCGAGCAGTACTTC. The chain has TRBV6-5 and TRBJ2-7; D is unresolved. CDR3 length: 15 residues. The germline gives CDR1 MNHEY, CDR2 SVGAGI. V lost 4 bases, J lost 6 bases, and 19 bases lay in between.